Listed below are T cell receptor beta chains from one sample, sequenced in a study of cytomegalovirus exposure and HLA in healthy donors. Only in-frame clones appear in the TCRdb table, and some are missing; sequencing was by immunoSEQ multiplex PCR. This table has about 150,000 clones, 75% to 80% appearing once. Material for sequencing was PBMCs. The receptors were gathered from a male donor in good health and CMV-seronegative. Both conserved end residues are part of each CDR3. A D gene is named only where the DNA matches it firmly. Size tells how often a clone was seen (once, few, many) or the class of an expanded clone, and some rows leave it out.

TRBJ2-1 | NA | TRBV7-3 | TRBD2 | TGTGCCAGCAGCCGCGGCAGCGGGGGCCCCCTGGATCTAGAGCAGTTCTTC | CASSRGSGGPLDLEQFF
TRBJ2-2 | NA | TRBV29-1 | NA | TGCAGCGTTGAAGTACAGTACACCGGGGAGCTGTTTTTT | CSVEVQYTGELFF
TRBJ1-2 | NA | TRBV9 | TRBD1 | TGTGCCAGCAGCGTAGCCCGGGACAGGGGGGCCTATGGCTACACCTTC | CASSVARDRGAYGYTF
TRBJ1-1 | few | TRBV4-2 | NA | TGTGCCAGCAGCCATCAGGGAAGCACTGAAGCTTTCTTT | CASSHQGSTEAFF
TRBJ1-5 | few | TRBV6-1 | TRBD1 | TGTGCCAGCAGTAAGGGACAGGGGGCACTTCAGCCCCAGCATTTT | CASSKGQGALQPQHF
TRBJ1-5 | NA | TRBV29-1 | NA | TGCAGCGTTGCTACCGGTTTGCATCAGCCCCAGCATTTT | CSVATGLHQPQHF
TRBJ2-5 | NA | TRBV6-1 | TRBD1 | TGTGCCGGCAGAAGACGGGACAGGGGGGAAGAGACCCAGTACTTC | CAGRRRDRGEETQYF
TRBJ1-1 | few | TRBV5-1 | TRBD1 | TGCGCCAGCAGCTTGGTGGCTGGCAGCAGGGGGATGAACACTGAAGCTTTCTTT | CASSLVAGSRGMNTEAFF
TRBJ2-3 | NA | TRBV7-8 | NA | TGTGCCAGCAGCTTAGCGCCCGGGGATACGCAGTATTTT | CASSLAPGDTQYF
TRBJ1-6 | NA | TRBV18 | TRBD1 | TGTGCCAGCTCACGACCGGGACAGGGTCCCTCAATGGATTCACCCCTCCACTTT | CASSRPGQGPSMDSPLHF
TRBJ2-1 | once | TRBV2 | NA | TGTGCCAGCATTTTAGCGGTCTACTACAATGAGCAGTTCTTC | CASILAVYYNEQFF
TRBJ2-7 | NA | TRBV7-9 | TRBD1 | TGTGCCAGCAGCTCCCTTGGGACAGCCTACGAGCAGTACTTC | CASSSLGTAYEQYF
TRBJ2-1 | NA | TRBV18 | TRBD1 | TGTGCCAGCTCACCACGGGACAGGAGCTCCTACAATGAGCAGTTCTTC | CASSPRDRSSYNEQFF
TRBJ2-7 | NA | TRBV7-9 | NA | TGTGCCAGCAGCTCCCCTGCGGGAATCGAGCAGTACTTC | CASSSPAGIEQYF
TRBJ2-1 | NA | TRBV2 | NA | TGTGCCACCGACAGGGGCACCGGGGGGTCGAGCTCCTACAATGAGCAGTTCTTC | CATDRGTGGSSSYNEQFF
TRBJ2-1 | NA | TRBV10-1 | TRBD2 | TGCGCCAGCAGCGGGACTAGCGGGTTGAATGAGCAGTTCTTC | CASSGTSGLNEQFF
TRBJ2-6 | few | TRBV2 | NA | TGTGCCAGCAGTGATCGTCGCTCTGGGGCCAACGTCCTGACTTTC | CASSDRRSGANVLTF
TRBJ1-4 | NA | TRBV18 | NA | TGTGCCAGCTCACCACCCCCCCAGGGGGAAAAACTGTTTTTT | CASSPPPQGEKLFF
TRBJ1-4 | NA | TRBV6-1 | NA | TGTGCCAGCAGTCCGCGGGGGGCAACTAATGAAAAACTGTTTTTT | CASSPRGATNEKLFF
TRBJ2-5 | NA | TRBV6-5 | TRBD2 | TGTGCCAGCAGTTACGCGGGACTAGTTCATGAGACCCAGTACTTC | CASSYAGLVHETQYF
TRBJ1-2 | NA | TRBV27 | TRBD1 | TGTGCCAGCAGTCCCCAGGGACAGCACTATGGCTACACCTTC | CASSPQGQHYGYTF
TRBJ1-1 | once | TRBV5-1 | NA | TGCGCCAGCAGCTTTGGGGGGGCTGGAACTGAAGCTTTCTTT | CASSFGGAGTEAFF
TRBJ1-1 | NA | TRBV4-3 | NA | TGCGCCAGCAGCCAAGCACTACAGGGTGGTACCGAAGCTTTCTTT | CASSQALQGGTEAFF
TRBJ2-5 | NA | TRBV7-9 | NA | TGTTCCAGCAGCTTAAATATGGAGACCCAGTACTTC | CSSSLNMETQYF
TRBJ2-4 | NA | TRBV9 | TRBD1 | TGTGCCAGCAGCTTTGGGACAGAAAACATTCAGTACTTC | CASSFGTENIQYF
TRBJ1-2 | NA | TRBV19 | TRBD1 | TGTGCCAGTAGCCTCCTTGGGGACAGCGATTTCTATGGCTACACCTTC | CASSLLGDSDFYGYTF
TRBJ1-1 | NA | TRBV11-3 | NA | TGTGCCAGCAGCTTCTATTTTTCCAGGATGAACACTGAAGCTTTCTTT | CASSFYFSRMNTEAFF
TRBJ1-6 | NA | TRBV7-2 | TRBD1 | TGTGCCAGCAGCCCGGGACAGGGAGATAATTCACCCCTCCACTTT | CASSPGQGDNSPLHF
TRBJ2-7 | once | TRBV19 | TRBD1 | TGTGCCAGTAGTATGGGCGGGACAGGGGGCCGAGACCTCTCCTACGAGCAGTACTTC | CASSMGGTGGRDLSYEQYF
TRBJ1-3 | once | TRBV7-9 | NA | TGTGCCAGCAGCCCCCTTGGGGGGAACGGAAACACCATATATTTT | CASSPLGGNGNTIYF
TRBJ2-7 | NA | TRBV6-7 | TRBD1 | TGTGCCAGCAGTACGCCGGGGACAGGGGTCTCCTACGAGCAGTACTTC | CASSTPGTGVSYEQYF
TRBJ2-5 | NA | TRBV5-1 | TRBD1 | TGCGCCAGCAGCGACGGGACAGGGGGCGGTGAGACCCAGTACTTC | CASSDGTGGGETQYF
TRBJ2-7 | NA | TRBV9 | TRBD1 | TGTGCCAGCAGCGTAGTTCCTGGACAGGGGTCCTACGAGCAGTACTTC | CASSVVPGQGSYEQYF
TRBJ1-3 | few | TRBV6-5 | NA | TGTGCCAGCAGGGGCAGGGGAAACACCATATATTTT | CASRGRGNTIYF
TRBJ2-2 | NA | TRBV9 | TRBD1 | TGTGCCAGCCACAGGGGAGACACCGGGGAGCTGTTTTTT | CASHRGDTGELFF
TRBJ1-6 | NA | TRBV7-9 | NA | TGTGCCAGCAGCTTAAAGGGGACACCGAATTCACCCCTCCACTTT | CASSLKGTPNSPLHF
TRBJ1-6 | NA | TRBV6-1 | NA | TGTGCCAGCAGTGGGGGGGGCAGAACTCGGGATAATTCACCCCTCCACTTT | CASSGGGRTRDNSPLHF
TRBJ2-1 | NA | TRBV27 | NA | TGTGCCAGCAGTTTATGGGGGACTTCCACAGTAGAGCAGTTCTTC | CASSLWGTSTVEQFF
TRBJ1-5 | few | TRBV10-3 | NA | TGTGCCATCTCGCCCAGAGGTCAGCCCCAGCATTTT | CAISPRGQPQHF
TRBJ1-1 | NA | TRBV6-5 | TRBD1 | TGTGCCAGCAAATCTACAGGGGGCACTGAAGCTTTCTTT | CASKSTGGTEAFF
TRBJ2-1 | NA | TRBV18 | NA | TGTGCCAGCTCACCACCGAACAACTACAATGAGCAGTTCTTC | CASSPPNNYNEQFF
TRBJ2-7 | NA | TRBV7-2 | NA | TGTGCCAGCAGCTCGGCCTTGGATGTCGGGTCGAAGGAGCAGTACTTC | CASSSALDVGSKEQYF
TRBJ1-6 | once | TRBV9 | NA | TGTGCCAGCAGCGTTGAGAGCTTCTATTCACCCCTCCACTTT | CASSVESFYSPLHF
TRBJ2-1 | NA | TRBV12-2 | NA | TGTGCAAGTCGCTTAGAGTCACTAGTCCTCGACTCCTACAATGAGCAGTTCTTC | CASRLESLVLDSYNEQFF
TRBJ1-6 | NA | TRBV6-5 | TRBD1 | TGTGCCAGCAGTTACCCACAGGGGGCCCATAATTCACCCCTCCACTTT | CASSYPQGAHNSPLHF
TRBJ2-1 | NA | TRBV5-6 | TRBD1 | TGTGCCAGCAGCCCGCGGACAGGGAGGTGGGGTGAGCAGTTCTTC | CASSPRTGRWGEQFF